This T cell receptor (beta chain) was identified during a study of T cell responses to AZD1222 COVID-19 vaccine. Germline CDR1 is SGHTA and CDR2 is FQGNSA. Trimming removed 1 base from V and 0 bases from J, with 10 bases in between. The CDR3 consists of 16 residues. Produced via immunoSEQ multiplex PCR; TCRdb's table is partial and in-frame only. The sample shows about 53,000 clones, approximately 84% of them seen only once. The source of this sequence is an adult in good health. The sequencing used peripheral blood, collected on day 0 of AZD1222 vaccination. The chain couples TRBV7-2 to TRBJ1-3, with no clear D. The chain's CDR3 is CASSLGPGGSGNTIYF. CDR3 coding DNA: TGTGCCAGCAGCTTAGGTCCAGGAGGCTCTGGAAACACCATATATTTT.